This record covers a single T cell receptor beta chain. One junction end does not reproduce the germline sequence, and a read error may be involved. This entry is derived from a study of blood T cells in healthy people across ages. Germline lookup yields CDR1 MNHEY and CDR2 SVGEGT. CDR3 length: 17 amino acids. A J-beta primer mix and a sample-barcoded 5' primer were used in a second PCR of about 7 to 12 cycles. TCRdb reprocessed the 5' RACE reads via MiXCR and lists one record per CDR3 protein. The table includes roughly 1.9 million distinct CDR3 sequences, about 39% detected once. The sequenced sample consisted of blood. The clonotype was recovered from a human donor in good health. This sequence joins TRBV6-2 or TRBV6-3 and TRBJ2-1; TRBD2 matches at 13 bases. The DNA for the CDR3 is TGTGCCGGCAGTTCGGGACTAGCGGGGCCCGATTACAATGAGCAGTTCTTC. It encodes CAGSSGLAGPDYNEQFF.